Below, 20 T cell receptor beta chains from the same sample are listed, as sequenced in a study of T-cell reconstitution after alpha-beta-depleted transplantation in children. A TCRbeta library incorporating unique molecular identifiers was prepared. TCRdb fed the PCR reads into MiXCR, producing one record per CDR3 protein. The data show about 900,000 distinct CDR3 sequences, with 25% to 35% seen just once and more than 25% held by the top ten. Sequenced here: PBMCs, mostly from graft donor cells, sampled 360 days after TCRalphabeta/CD19-depleted stem cell transplant. These receptors all stem from a boy under two years old who had a stem cell transplant for SCID, so the T cells may come from the graft donor.

V and J are TRBV6-5 and TRBJ1-1; tentatively, D is TRBD1 (6 bases). From germline, CDR1 is MNHEY and CDR2 SVGAGI. This CDR3 spans 12 amino acids. Trimming removed 0 bases at V and 8 bases at J, with 7 bases between. CDR3 in amino acids: CASSYSGQEAFF. CDR3 DNA sequence: TGTGCCAGCAGTTACTCAGGACAGGAAGCTTTCTTT.

In its sample, this clonotype was seen a few times. The gene calls are TRBV29-1 and TRBJ1-1; no definite D call. The ends were cut back, 4 bases at V and 3 bases at J, with 6 bases in the middle. The CDR3 length is 11 residues. The germline CDR1 and CDR2 sequences are SQVTM and ANQGSEA. This CDR3 reads CSVVTDTEAFF. The CDR3 DNA reads TGCAGCGTTGTAACCGACACTGAAGCTTTCTTT.

This chain joins TRBV30 and TRBJ2-1; D gene unclear. This CDR3 spans 10 amino acids. V gave up 5 bases and J gave up 7 bases, with 6 bases separating them. Looked up from germline, CDR1 is GTSNPN and CDR2 is SVGIG (reference sequence). CDR3 DNA sequence: TGTGCCTGGCACTATAATGAGCAGTTCTTC. This sequence encodes CAWHYNEQFF.

J is TRBJ2-3 and V is TRBV5-1; TRBD1 aligns across 10 bases. The CDR3 is made up of 15 amino acids. Germline V lookup: CDR1 SGHRS, CDR2 YFSETQ. The trim removed 0 bases at V and 6 bases at J, leaving 4 bases unmatched. CDR3: CASSLATGGVDTQYF. The DNA of the CDR3 is TGCGCCAGCAGCTTGGCGACAGGGGGCGTGGATACGCAGTATTTT.

CDR3: CASSLQIRGSNQPQHF. DNA for the CDR3: TGTGCCAGCTCCCTCCAGATTAGAGGCAGCAATCAGCCCCAGCATTTT. This sequence joins TRBV18 and TRBJ1-5, with D unclear. The V and J ends lost 6 bases and 1 base respectively, with 16 bases between them. From germline, CDR1 is KGHSH and CDR2 LQKENI. The CDR3 sequence is 16 residues long.

This chain joins TRBV28 and TRBJ2-2; D might be TRBD2 (7 bases). Germline assignment: CDR1 MDHEN and CDR2 SYDVKM. CDR3 length: 18 residues. V lost 3 bases to trimming and J lost 3 bases, with 20 bases between them. As DNA, the CDR3 is TGTGCCAGCAGTTTCCGCCTCCCTAGGGGGGGGGACACCGGGGAGCTGTTTTTT. Its protein product is CASSFRLPRGGDTGELFF.

This clonotype was observed a handful of times. The chain couples TRBV6-5 to TRBJ1-6; D is perhaps TRBD1 (5 bases). Germline CDR1 MNHEY, CDR2 SVGAGI. The CDR3 is made up of 15 amino acids. Trimming cost V 2 bases and J 7 bases, with 12 bases left between them. CDR3 coding DNA: TGTGCCAGCAGTTACCCCCGAGGGGCGAATTCACCCCTCCACTTT. Translating gives CASSYPRGANSPLHF.

The V and J genes are TRBV6-1 and TRBJ1-5; possibly TRBD1 for D (6 bases). The ends were cut back, 8 bases at V and 3 bases at J, with 11 bases in the middle. The V gene's germline CDR1 is MNHNS and CDR2 SASEGT. The CDR3 extends over 13 amino acids. The CDR3 bases are TGTGCCAGCGCTAGGGGGGACAATCAGCCCCAGCATTTT. It codes for CASARGDNQPQHF.

This chain uses TRBV5-1 with TRBJ1-1; the D is unclear. Germline CDR1 and CDR2: SGHRS and YFSETQ. V was clipped by 10 bases and J by 5 bases, with 27 bases between them. The CDR3 covers 16 residues. CDR3 bases: TGCGCCTCTAAACCGCAGTCCAGCAGTTTGGGGACTGAAGCTTTCTTT. Its protein is CASKPQSSSLGTEAFF.

The chain employs TRBV6-5 and TRBJ1-1; tentatively, D is TRBD1 (6 bases). V lost 3 bases and J 3 bases, leaving 17 bases between the germline ends. The CDR3 is 16 amino acids. Germline V lookup: CDR1 MNHEY, CDR2 SVGAGI. The CDR3 loop reads CASSYLFRGGDTEAFF. The CDR3 region has the DNA TGTGCCAGCAGTTATTTGTTCAGGGGAGGTGACACTGAAGCTTTCTTT.

This chain's CDR3 is CASSGEGGLAGVSNEQFF. The CDR3 coding sequence is TGTGCCAGCAGCGGTGAAGGGGGACTAGCGGGGGTCAGTAATGAGCAGTTCTTC. This chain connects TRBV3-1 to TRBJ2-1, with 14 nucleotides matching TRBD2. J lost 7 bases, V lost 5 bases, and 13 bases had no gene match. The CDR3 is 18 amino acids. Germline values: CDR1 LGHDT, CDR2 YNNKEL (reference sequence).

The rearrangement uses TRBV5-1 and TRBJ2-1, with a weak D call TRBD1 (6 bases). This CDR3 spans 15 amino acids. Germline lookup yields CDR1 SGHRS and CDR2 YFSETQ. V gave up 6 bases and J gave up 9 bases, with 22 bases separating them. DNA for the CDR3: TGCGCCAGCACCGGACAGATTCGTCATGGTAGTGAGCAGTTCTTC. Its translation: CASTGQIRHGSEQFF.

The chain carries TRBV27 and TRBJ1-1; D is ambiguous. The germline V gene has CDR1 MNHEY and CDR2 SMNVEV (reference sequence). V lost 2 bases and J 4 bases, leaving 8 bases between the germline ends. The CDR3 has 13 residues. The CDR3 protein is CASSLAVATEAFF. The CDR3 coding sequence is TGTGCCAGCAGTTTAGCGGTAGCCACTGAAGCTTTCTTT.

In its sample, this clonotype was seen many times. V gene TRBV20-1 combines with J gene TRBJ2-7, with 8 bases that match TRBD1. J was trimmed by 5 bases and V by 0 bases; bases with no gene match: 9. Looked up from germline, CDR1 is DFQATT and CDR2 is SNEGSKA (reference sequence). CDR3 length: 15 amino acids. The CDR3 DNA is TGCAGTGCTAGAGATATGGGCAGGGGGCCCGACGAGCAGTACTTC. It codes for CSARDMGRGPDEQYF.

V is TRBV20-1 and J is TRBJ1-2, with D maybe TRBD1 (5 bases). Germline assignment: CDR1 DFQATT and CDR2 SNEGSKA (reference sequence). CDR3 size: 15 residues. The V end lost 0 bases, the J end lost 0 bases, and 11 bases lay between the germline ends. CDR3 amino acids: CSARDRGTANYGYTF. As DNA, the CDR3 is TGCAGTGCTAGAGATCGGGGCACCGCTAACTATGGCTACACCTTC.

The chain is built from TRBV7-2 and TRBJ2-7; D assignment may be TRBD1 or TRBD2 (5 bases each). The CDR3 length is 16 residues. The V end was cut by 2 bases, the J end by 3 bases, with 17 bases between. The germline gives CDR1 SGHTA, CDR2 FQGNSA. This CDR3 is CASSLSGGFFRYEQYF. The CDR3 DNA reads as TGTGCCAGCAGCTTATCTGGGGGATTCTTCCGCTACGAGCAGTACTTC.

The sample holds a few counts of this clonotype. V usage is TRBV4-1 and J usage is TRBJ2-3; no firm D call. Germline assignment: CDR1 MGHRA and CDR2 YSYEKL. This CDR3 has 17 amino acids. Trimming stripped 1 base from V and 1 base from J, with 15 bases between. CDR3 bases: TGCGCCAGCAGCCAAGTCGGGTTGAGAGGCGGCACAGATACGCAGTATTTT. It yields the protein CASSQVGLRGGTDTQYF.

This clonotype was detected a few times. This chain uses TRBV12-3 or TRBV12-4 with TRBJ2-3, with D uncertain. V was pared by 2 bases and J by 2 bases, with 5 bases between. The CDR3 extends over 13 amino acids. The CDR3 region is CASSLQPTDTQYF. In DNA form, the CDR3 reads TGTGCCAGCAGTTTACAGCCCACAGATACGCAGTATTTT.

The chain is built from TRBV25-1 and TRBJ2-1, with D uncertain. The CDR3 consists of 12 residues. Trimming cost V 4 bases and J 7 bases, with 8 bases left between them. CDR1 and CDR2 from the germline V gene are MGHDK and SYGVNS. CDR3 DNA sequence: TGTGCCAGCAGTGGGCTTCGGAATGAGCAGTTCTTC. Amino acids: CASSGLRNEQFF.

This sequence joins TRBV7-9 and TRBJ2-3; no clear D. Germline loops: CDR1 SEHNR, CDR2 FQNEAQ (reference sequence). The CDR3 runs to 13 residues. The V end lost 5 bases, the J end lost 9 bases, and 15 bases lay between the germline ends. CDR3 nucleotides: TGTGCCAGCAGCCCTTTTTGGGAACCCACGCAGTATTTT. This codes for CASSPFWEPTQYF.